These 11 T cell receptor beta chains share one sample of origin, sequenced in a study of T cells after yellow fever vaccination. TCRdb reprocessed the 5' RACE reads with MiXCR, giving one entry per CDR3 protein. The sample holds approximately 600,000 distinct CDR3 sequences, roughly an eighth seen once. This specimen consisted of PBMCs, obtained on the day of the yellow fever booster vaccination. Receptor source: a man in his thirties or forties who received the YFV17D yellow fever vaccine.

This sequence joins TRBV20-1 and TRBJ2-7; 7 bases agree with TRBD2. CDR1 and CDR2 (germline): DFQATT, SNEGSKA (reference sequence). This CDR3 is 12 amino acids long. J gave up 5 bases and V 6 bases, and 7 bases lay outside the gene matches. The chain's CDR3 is CSARLAYNEQYF. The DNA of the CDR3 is TGCAGTGCGAGACTAGCTTACAACGAGCAGTACTTC.

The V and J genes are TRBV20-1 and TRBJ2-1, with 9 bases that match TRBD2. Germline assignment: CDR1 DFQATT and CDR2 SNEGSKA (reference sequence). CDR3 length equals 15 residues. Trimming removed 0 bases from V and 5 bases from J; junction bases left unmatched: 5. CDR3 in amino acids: CSARDFSGRNNEQFF. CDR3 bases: TGCAGTGCTAGAGATTTTAGCGGGAGAAACAATGAGCAGTTCTTC.

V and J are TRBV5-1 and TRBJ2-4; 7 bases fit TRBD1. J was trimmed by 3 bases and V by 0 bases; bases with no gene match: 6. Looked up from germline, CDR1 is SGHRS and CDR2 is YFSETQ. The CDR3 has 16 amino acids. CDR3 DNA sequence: TGCGCCAGCAGCTTGGAAGGGGGCGCAGGCAAAAACATTCAGTACTTC. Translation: CASSLEGGAGKNIQYF.

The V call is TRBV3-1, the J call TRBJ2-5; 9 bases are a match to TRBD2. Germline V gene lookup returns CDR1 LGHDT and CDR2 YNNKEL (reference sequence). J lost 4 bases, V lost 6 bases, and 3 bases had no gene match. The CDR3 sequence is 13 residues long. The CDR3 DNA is TGTGCCAGCAGGGAACTAGCGGGAGAGACCCAGTACTTC. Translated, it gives CASRELAGETQYF.

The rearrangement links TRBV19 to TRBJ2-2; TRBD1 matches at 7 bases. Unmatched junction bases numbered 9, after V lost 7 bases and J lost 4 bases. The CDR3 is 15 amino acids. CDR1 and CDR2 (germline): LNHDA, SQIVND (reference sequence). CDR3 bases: TGTGCCAGTAAACGGGACAGACTCATCACCGGGGAGCTGTTTTTT. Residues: CASKRDRLITGELFF.

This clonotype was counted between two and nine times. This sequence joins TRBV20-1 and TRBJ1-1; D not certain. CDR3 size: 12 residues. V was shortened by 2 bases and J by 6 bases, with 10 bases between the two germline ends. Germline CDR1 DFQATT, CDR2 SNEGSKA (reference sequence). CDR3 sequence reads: CSARRFASEAFF. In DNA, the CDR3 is TGCAGTGCTAGAAGATTCGCCTCTGAAGCTTTCTTT.

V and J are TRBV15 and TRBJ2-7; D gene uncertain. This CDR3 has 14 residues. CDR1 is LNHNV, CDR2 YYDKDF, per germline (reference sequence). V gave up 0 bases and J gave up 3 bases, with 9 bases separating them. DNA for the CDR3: TGTGCCACCAGCAGAGAGGTGTCGGACTACGAGCAGTACTTC. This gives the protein CATSREVSDYEQYF.

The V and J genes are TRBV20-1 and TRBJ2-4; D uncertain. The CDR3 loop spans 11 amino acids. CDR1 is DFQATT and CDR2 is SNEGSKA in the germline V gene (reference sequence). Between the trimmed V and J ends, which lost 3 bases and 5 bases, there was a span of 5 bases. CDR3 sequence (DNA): TGCAGTGCTAGGTTACAAAACATTCAGTACTTC. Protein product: CSARLQNIQYF.

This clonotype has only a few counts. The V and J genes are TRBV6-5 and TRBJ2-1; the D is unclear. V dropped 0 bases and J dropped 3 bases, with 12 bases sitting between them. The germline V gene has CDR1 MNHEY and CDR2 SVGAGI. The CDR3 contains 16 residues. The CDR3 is CASSYSLENLYNEQFF. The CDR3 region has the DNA TGTGCCAGCAGTTACTCGTTGGAGAATCTCTACAATGAGCAGTTCTTC.

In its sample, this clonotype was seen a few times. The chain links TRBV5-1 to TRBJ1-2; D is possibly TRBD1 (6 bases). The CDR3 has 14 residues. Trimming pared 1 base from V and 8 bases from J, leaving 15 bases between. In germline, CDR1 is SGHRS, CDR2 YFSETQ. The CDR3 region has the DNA TGCGCCAGCAGCTTGATCCCGGGGGCTGGAGGCTACACCTTC. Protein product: CASSLIPGAGGYTF.

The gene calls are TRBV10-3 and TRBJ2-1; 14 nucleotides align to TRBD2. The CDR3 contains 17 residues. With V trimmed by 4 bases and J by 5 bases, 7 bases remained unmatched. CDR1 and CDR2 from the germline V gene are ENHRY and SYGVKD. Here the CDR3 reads CAISAGLAGGNDNEQFF. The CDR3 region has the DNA TGTGCCATCAGTGCCGGACTAGCGGGAGGTAACGACAATGAGCAGTTCTTC.